A single sample is the source of the 26 T cell receptor beta chains below, sequenced in a study of response to subunit inactivated influenza vaccine. TCRdb reanalysed the RT-PCR reads using MiXCR and keeps one entry per CDR3 protein. The table records around 710,000 distinct CDR3 sequences, about 15% of them present only once. Sequencing was performed on PBMCs from blood, taken about 14 days before vaccination. The receptors derive from a man aged 45-65 years who received an inactivated influenza vaccine.

At least ten counts were recorded for this clonotype. The rearrangement joins TRBV5-1 to TRBJ2-1; 8 bases are a match to TRBD2. Germline CDR1 and CDR2: SGHRS and YFSETQ. V was clipped by 4 bases and J by 2 bases; unmatched bases: 5. This CDR3 region has 15 residues. For the CDR3, the DNA is TGCGCCAGCAGCCCCGGGGGGGGGGCCTACAATGAGCAGTTCTTC. Residues: CASSPGGGAYNEQFF. Full variable domain (outside the CDR3, taken from reference TRBV5-1 and TRBJ2-1): KAGVTQTPRYLIKTRGQQVTLSCSPISGHRSVSWYQQTPGQGLQFLFEYFSETQRNKGNFPGRFSGRQFSNSRSEMNVSTLELGDSALYLCASSPGGGAYNEQFFGPGTRLTVL.

The chain carries TRBV5-1 and TRBJ2-5, with 8 bases lining up with TRBD2. This CDR3 is built from 14 residues. The V and J ends lost 1 base and 2 bases, in that order; junction bases with no gene match: 1. Germline-derived CDR1 and CDR2 are SGHRS and YFSETQ. Here the CDR3 reads CASSLIAGQETQYF. In nucleotides, the CDR3 is TGCGCCAGCAGCTTGATAGCGGGGCAAGAGACCCAGTACTTC.

This sequence joins TRBV12-3 or TRBV12-4 and TRBJ1-2; D uncertain. Trimming took 1 base from V and 2 from J, leaving 5 bases between them. The CDR3 has 13 amino acids. CDR3 in DNA: TGTGCCAGCAGTTTAGAACCGAACTATGGCTACACCTTC. Its translation: CASSLEPNYGYTF.

This clonotype was seen ten or more times. V is TRBV12-3 or TRBV12-4 and J is TRBJ1-1, with D possibly TRBD1 on 5 matching bases. Trimming removed 5 bases at V and 1 base at J, with 14 bases between. The CDR3 extends over 15 amino acids. DNA of the CDR3: TGTGCCAGCAGTCTAGGTGGCAGGGCGAACACTGAAGCTTTCTTT. Residues: CASSLGGRANTEAFF.

This clonotype appeared a few times. The J gene is TRBJ1-6, the V gene TRBV20-1; D is perhaps TRBD1 (5 bases). Germline V CDR1 and CDR2: DFQATT, SNEGSKA (reference sequence). V was clipped by 4 bases and J by 9 bases, with 13 bases between them. CDR3 size: 13 residues. In DNA form, the CDR3 reads TGCAGTGCTAAGGACACATTGGTTTCACCCCTCCACTTT. Translated: CSAKDTLVSPLHF.

The V and J genes are TRBV20-1 and TRBJ1-2; D possibly corresponds to TRBD1 (5 bases). Trimming shortened V by 6 bases and J by 4 bases, and 15 bases separated the two germline ends. The CDR3 runs 13 residues. The germline V gene has CDR1 DFQATT and CDR2 SNEGSKA (reference sequence). The CDR3 DNA follows: TGCAGTGCAAGGACAACTCCTTCCTATGGCTACACCTTC. It specifies CSARTTPSYGYTF.

This chain uses TRBV7-8 with TRBJ2-7, with 8 bases that match TRBD1. Trimming at V came to 5 bases and at J to 3 bases, leaving 9 bases not matched to a gene. The CDR3 totals 15 residues. From germline, CDR1 is SGHVS and CDR2 FQNEAQ. The CDR3 loop is CASSLTEGQGYEQYF. CDR3 sequence (DNA): TGTGCCAGCAGCCTCACAGAAGGACAGGGCTACGAGCAGTACTTC.

The table lists this clonotype with many counts. The V call is TRBV24-1, the J call TRBJ1-5; the match to TRBD1 covers 8 bases. V lost 5 bases to trimming and J lost 0 bases; unmatched junction nucleotides: 8. Germline values: CDR1 KGHDR, CDR2 SFDVKD. This CDR3 is 17 amino acids long. This chain's CDR3 is CATSGDRTGNSNQPQHF. The DNA of the CDR3 is TGTGCCACCAGTGGGGACAGGACGGGAAATAGCAATCAGCCCCAGCATTTT.

The chain combines TRBV7-2 with TRBJ2-2; D is unclear. This CDR3 comprises 12 residues. Germline CDR1 and CDR2: SGHTA and FQGNSA. The germline V and J ends were trimmed by 1 base and 9 bases, with 6 bases remaining between them. DNA of the CDR3: TGTGCCAGCAGCTTAGACAGCAGGGAGCTGTTTTTT. Translated: CASSLDSRELFF.

The chain has TRBV29-1 and TRBJ2-1; tentatively, D is TRBD1 or TRBD2 (6 bases each). V lost 4 bases and J lost 7, with 14 bases in between. The length of the CDR3 is 13 residues. CDR1 and CDR2 (germline): SQVTM, ANQGSEA. The CDR3, as DNA: TGCAGCGTTGTACGGGGGCTTAGTAATGAGCAGTTCTTC. Translation gives CSVVRGLSNEQFF.

Here the CDR3 DNA reads TGCAGTGCTGACCCGTCTTCGGCCACCTCCTACAATGAGCAGTTCTTC. Translating it yields CSADPSSATSYNEQFF. The rearrangement links TRBV20-1 to TRBJ2-1; D gene uncertain. Germline lookup yields CDR1 DFQATT and CDR2 SNEGSKA (reference sequence). V shed 5 bases and J shed 0 bases, with 17 bases lying between them. The CDR3 contains 16 residues.

The chain carries TRBV20-1 and TRBJ2-7; maybe TRBD2 (6 bases). CDR3 length: 14 residues. Germline CDR1 reads DFQATT; CDR2 reads SNEGSKA (reference sequence). V was pared by 3 bases and J by 0 bases, with 12 bases between. For the CDR3, the DNA is TGCAGTGCTAGGGTAGGAGGGAGCTCCTACGAGCAGTACTTC. Protein sequence: CSARVGGSSYEQYF.

This chain uses TRBV7-2 with TRBJ1-5, with D possibly TRBD1 on 5 matching bases. CDR1 and CDR2 (germline): SGHTA, FQGNSA. This CDR3 has 14 residues. Trimming shortened V by 0 bases and J by 6 bases, and 9 bases separated the two germline ends. The CDR3 nucleotides read TGTGCCAGCAGCTTAGCCAGGGAGGCTCAGCCCCAGCATTTT. Amino acids: CASSLAREAQPQHF. Variable domain in full (rest from reference TRBV7-2 and TRBJ1-5): GAGVSQSPSNKVTEKGKDVELRCDPISGHTALYWYRQSLGQGLEFLIYFQGNSAPDKSGLPSDRFSAERTGGSVSTLTIQRTQQEDSAVYLCASSLAREAQPQHFGDGTRLSIL.

This clonotype was found a few times. The chain employs TRBV19 and TRBJ2-1; D is perhaps TRBD1 or TRBD2 (6 bases each). The CDR3 sequence is 15 residues long. Per the germline V gene, CDR1 is LNHDA and CDR2 is SQIVND (reference sequence). Between the trimmed V and J ends, which lost 4 bases and 6 bases, there was a span of 16 bases. The CDR3 protein is CASSRTILGANEQFF. DNA for the CDR3: TGTGCCAGTAGTAGGACTATCCTGGGGGCCAATGAGCAGTTCTTC.

This clonotype has just a few counts. The V and J genes are TRBV29-1 and TRBJ2-7; 9 bases align to TRBD2. V lost 6 bases and J lost 2; bases outside the gene matches: 5. Germline CDR1 and CDR2: SQVTM and ANQGSEA. This CDR3 has 13 residues. The CDR3 protein is CSVRTSAPYEQYF. The CDR3 nucleotides are TGCAGCGTCAGGACTAGCGCTCCCTACGAGCAGTACTTC.

This clonotype was observed once. The chain couples TRBV20-1 to TRBJ2-7; 11 nucleotides line up with TRBD2. Germline V gives CDR1 DFQATT, CDR2 SNEGSKA (reference sequence). The CDR3 length is 16 residues. CDR3 amino acids: CCVPGTSGVNFYEQYF. CDR3 coding DNA: TGCTGTGTTCCCGGGACTAGCGGAGTTAACTTCTACGAGCAGTACTTC.

This chain uses TRBV18 with TRBJ2-7, with 8 bases identical to TRBD2. J lost 5 bases, V lost 3 bases, and 6 bases had no gene match. This CDR3 region has 14 residues. The germline gives CDR1 KGHSH, CDR2 LQKENI. CDR3 protein: CASSPPGLGNEQYF. As DNA, the CDR3 is TGTGCCAGCTCACCCCCGGGACTAGGCAACGAGCAGTACTTC. Full variable domain (outside the CDR3, taken from reference TRBV18 and TRBJ2-7): NAGVMQNPRHLVRRRGQEARLRCSPMKGHSHVYWYRQLPEEGLKFMVYLQKENIIDESGMPKERFSAEFPKEGPSILRIQQVVRGDSAAYFCASSPPGLGNEQYFGPGTRLTVT.

The chain links TRBV5-4 to TRBJ2-1, with 7 bases that match TRBD2. Germline lookup yields CDR1 SGHNT and CDR2 YYREEE (reference sequence). This CDR3 contains 14 residues. J gave up 4 bases and V 4 bases, and 5 bases lay outside the gene matches. The CDR3 protein is CASSGRAEYNEQFF. The CDR3 coding sequence is TGTGCCAGCAGCGGGAGGGCAGAGTACAATGAGCAGTTCTTC.

The chain couples TRBV6-5 to TRBJ2-3, with 9 bases fitting TRBD2. This CDR3 is 16 amino acids long. The V gene's germline CDR1 is MNHEY and CDR2 SVGAGI. With 3 bases clipped from V and 6 bases from J, the junction kept 10 bases outside the gene matches. CDR3 in amino acids: CASSYSTSGWGDTQYF. The CDR3 DNA follows: TGTGCCAGCAGTTATTCGACTAGCGGTTGGGGCGATACGCAGTATTTT.

This clonotype has a handful of counts. This sequence joins TRBV28 and TRBJ1-3; D unresolved. The CDR3 consists of 12 residues. V was pared by 6 bases and J by 7 bases, with 10 bases between. Germline V gives CDR1 MDHEN, CDR2 SYDVKM. DNA for the CDR3: TGTGCCAGCAGCCGTTGGAGCAACACCATATATTTT. This sequence encodes CASSRWSNTIYF. The full variable domain, rest sourced from reference TRBV28 and TRBJ1-3, is DVKVTQSSRYLVKRTGEKVFLECVQDMDHENMFWYRQDPGLGLRLIYFSYDVKMKEKGDIPEGYSVSREKKERFSLILESASTNQTSMYLCASSRWSNTIYFGEGSWLTVV.

A few counts support this clonotype. The chain employs TRBV12-3 or TRBV12-4 and TRBJ1-5; D not certain. V shed 6 bases and J shed 3 bases, with 15 bases lying between them. The CDR3 sequence is 15 residues long. The CDR3 nucleotides are TGTGCCAGCAGGGTGGGAGGGAATCTCAATCAGCCCCAGCATTTT. Protein sequence: CASRVGGNLNQPQHF.

The gene calls are TRBV7-2 and TRBJ2-1; D call uncertain. This CDR3 spans 16 amino acids. CDR1 SGHTA and CDR2 FQGNSA come from the germline V gene. V was clipped by 5 bases and J by 5 bases, with 19 bases between them. The CDR3 loop reads CASSGQGSPWDNEQFF. The CDR3 DNA is TGTGCCAGCAGCGGCCAAGGGTCGCCCTGGGACAATGAGCAGTTCTTC.

This clonotype was seen ten or more times. The chain uses TRBV2 and TRBJ1-6; 7 bases are shared with TRBD1. The CDR3 sequence is 16 residues long. Germline lookup yields CDR1 SNHLY and CDR2 FYNNEI. With V trimmed by 5 bases and J by 0 bases, 4 bases remained unmatched. In nucleotides, the CDR3 is TGTGCCAGCAGTCCACAGGGGTTCTCCTATAATTCACCCCTCCACTTT. Its protein product is CASSPQGFSYNSPLHF.

There are many counts of this clonotype. The chain is built from TRBV21-1 and TRBJ2-3; the D call of TRBD2 is as the table states it, not checked on the DNA. TRBV21-1 is given as a pseudogene. The CDR3 sequence is 17 residues long. The CDR3 loop is CASSNSLSGVCTDTQYF. DNA for the CDR3: TGTGCCAGCAGCAACTCTCTGAGCGGGGTCTGCACAGATACGCAGTATTTT.

This clonotype has just a few counts. The rearrangement links TRBV7-2 to TRBJ2-5, with D hard to call. V was shortened by 1 base and J by 10 bases, with 10 bases between the two germline ends. Per germline, CDR1 SGHTA and CDR2 FQGNSA. This CDR3 has 12 amino acids. CDR3 DNA sequence: TGTGCCAGCAGCTTAGACGTAGGGATCCAGTACTTC. Its translation is CASSLDVGIQYF.

V is TRBV28 and J is TRBJ2-2; 8 bases are a match to TRBD1. With V trimmed by 8 bases and J by 1 base, 9 bases remained unmatched. The CDR3 is 16 amino acids. Germline lookup yields CDR1 MDHEN and CDR2 SYDVKM. The CDR3 loop reads CASDGAGTGNTGELFF. The CDR3 bases are TGTGCCAGCGACGGGGCCGGGACAGGGAACACCGGGGAGCTGTTTTTT.